These 4 T cell receptor beta chains came from one sample sequenced in a study of blood T cell repertoires in COVID-19. The table came from immunoSEQ multiplex PCR; TCRdb's copy has only in-frame clones and leaves some out. This sample has roughly 180,000 clones, with 86% found just once. Input material: peripheral blood. These receptors came from a man aged 18 to 30 with acute or convalescent COVID-19.

As regards this clone: Different DNA sequences within this sample yield the same CDR3. The chain employs TRBV19 and TRBJ2-1; TRBD1 might be the D (5 bases). This CDR3 is built from 15 residues. Deletions cut 1 base from V and 1 base from J, with 8 bases between. CDR1 LNHDA and CDR2 SQIVND come from the germline V gene (reference sequence). CDR3 nucleotides: TGTGCCAGTAGTATAGGACAGTCGTCCTACAATGAGCAGTTCTTC. This sequence encodes CASSIGQSSYNEQFF.

This sequence joins TRBV28 and TRBJ1-2; the match to TRBD1 covers 9 bases. Germline-derived CDR1 and CDR2 are MDHEN and SYDVKM. Trimming at V came to 5 bases and at J to 2 bases, leaving 6 bases not matched to a gene. This CDR3 is built from 15 residues. This CDR3 reads CASSPGTGSNYGYTF. The CDR3 DNA sequence: TGTGCCAGCAGTCCCGGGACAGGGTCGAACTATGGCTACACCTTC.

A single count supports this clone. The V gene is TRBV24-1, the J gene TRBJ2-2; D gene unclear. The ends were cut back, 4 bases at V and 5 bases at J, with 7 bases in the middle. The germline V gene encodes CDR1 KGHDR and CDR2 SFDVKD. The CDR3 is 13 amino acids. This CDR3 reads CATSDPRTGELFF. The CDR3, as DNA: TGTGCCACCAGTGACCCCAGGACCGGGGAGCTGTTTTTT.

This clone was seen many times. This chain connects TRBV7-9 to TRBJ2-3; D possibly corresponds to TRBD2 (6 bases). Germline CDR1 and CDR2: SEHNR and FQNEAQ (reference sequence). Trimming removed 8 bases at V and 2 bases at J, with 17 bases between. The CDR3 has 15 amino acids. The DNA of the CDR3 is TGTGCCAGCGTATCACGCCTAGCGAACACAGATACGCAGTATTTT. It encodes CASVSRLANTDTQYF.